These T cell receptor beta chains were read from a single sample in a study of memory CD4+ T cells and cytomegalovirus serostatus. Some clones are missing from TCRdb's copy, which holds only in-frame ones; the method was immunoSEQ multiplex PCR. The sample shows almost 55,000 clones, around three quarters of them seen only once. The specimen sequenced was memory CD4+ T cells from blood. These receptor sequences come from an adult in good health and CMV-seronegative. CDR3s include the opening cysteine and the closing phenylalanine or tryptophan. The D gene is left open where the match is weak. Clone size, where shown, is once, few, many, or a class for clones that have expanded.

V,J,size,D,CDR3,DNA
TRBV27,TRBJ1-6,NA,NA,CASSLQGTRNSPLHF,TGTGCCAGCAGTTTGCAGGGGACACGGAATTCACCCCTCCACTTT
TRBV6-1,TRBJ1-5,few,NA,CASSDTRPNQPQHF,TGTGCCAGCAGTGATACGCGCCCCAATCAGCCCCAGCATTTT
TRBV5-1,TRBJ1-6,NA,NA,CASSLDGGEVSPLHF,TGCGCCAGCAGCTTGGATGGGGGGGAAGTTTCACCCCTCCACTTT
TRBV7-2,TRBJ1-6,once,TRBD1,CASSWRTGENNSPLHF,TGTGCCAGCAGCTGGCGGACAGGGGAAAATAATTCACCCCTCCACTTT
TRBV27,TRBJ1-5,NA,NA,CASSLSTGLGQPQHF,TGTGCCAGCAGTTTATCAACAGGGTTAGGTCAGCCCCAGCATTTT
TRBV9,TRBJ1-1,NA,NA,CASSATGNLGEAFF,TGTGCCAGCAGCGCTACAGGGAACTTGGGTGAAGCTTTCTTT
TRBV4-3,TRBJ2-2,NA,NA,CASSRQGRVGAGELFF,TGCGCCAGCAGTCGCCAGGGAAGGGTAGGGGCCGGGGAGCTGTTTTTT
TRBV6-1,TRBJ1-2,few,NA,CASTAWAGRAGYTF,TGTGCCAGCACTGCGTGGGCAGGGAGGGCTGGCTACACCTTC
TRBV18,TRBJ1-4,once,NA,CASSPLQTNEKLFF,TGTGCCAGCTCACCACTCCAGACTAATGAAAAACTGTTTTTT
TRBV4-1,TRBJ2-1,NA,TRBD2,CASSQEGLGPQGEQFF,TGCGCCAGCAGCCAAGAGGGACTAGGCCCTCAGGGTGAGCAGTTCTTC
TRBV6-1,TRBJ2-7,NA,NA,CASSGGWGAAYEQYF,TGTGCCAGCAGTGGGGGTTGGGGCGCTGCCTACGAGCAGTACTTC
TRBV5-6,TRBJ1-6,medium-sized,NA,CASSGRGRSPLHF,TGTGCCAGCAGCGGCAGGGGTAGGTCACCCCTCCACTTT
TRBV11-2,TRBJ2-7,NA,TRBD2,CASSLSPGLAGSGEQYF,TGTGCCAGCAGCTTAAGTCCTGGACTAGCGGGCTCGGGGGAGCAGTACTTC
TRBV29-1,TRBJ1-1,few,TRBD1,CSVRQGGMPFF,TGCAGCGTTCGACAGGGGGGGATGCCTTTCTTT
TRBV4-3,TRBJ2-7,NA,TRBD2,CASSQLAFSGRAYEQYF,TGCGCCAGCAGCCAATTGGCCTTTAGCGGGAGGGCCTACGAGCAGTACTTC
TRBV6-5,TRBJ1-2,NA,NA,CASSPGPSKGYTF,TGTGCCAGCAGTCCGGGACCCTCGAAGGGCTACACCTTC
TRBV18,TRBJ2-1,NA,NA,CASSPRGGGGGEQFF,TGTGCCAGCTCACCTAGGGGCGGGGGCGGCGGTGAGCAGTTCTTC
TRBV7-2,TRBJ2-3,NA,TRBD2,CASGLGASGDTQYF,TGTGCCAGCGGACTAGGGGCCTCCGGAGATACGCAGTATTTT
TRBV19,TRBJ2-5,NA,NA,CASSPGGSQETQYF,TGTGCCAGTAGCCCCGGGGGAAGCCAAGAGACCCAGTACTTC
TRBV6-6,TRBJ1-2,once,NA,CASSSTGNYGYTF,TGTGCCAGCAGCTCAACAGGAAACTATGGCTACACCTTC
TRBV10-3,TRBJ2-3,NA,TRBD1,CAISVTDRDTTDTQYF,TGTGCCATCAGTGTGACGGACAGGGACACCACAGATACGCAGTATTTT
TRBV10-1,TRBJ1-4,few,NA,CASSEGRTTNEKLFF,TGCGCCAGCAGTGAGGGACGCACAACTAATGAAAAACTGTTTTTT
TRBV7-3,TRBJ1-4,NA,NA,CASSLGDGLPGEKLFF,TGTGCCAGCAGCTTAGGGGACGGACTCCCGGGTGAAAAACTGTTTTTT
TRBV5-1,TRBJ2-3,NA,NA,CASSPTSRDTDTQYF,TGCGCCAGCAGCCCGACCTCGAGAGACACAGATACGCAGTATTTT
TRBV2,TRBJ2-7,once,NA,CASSPERGYEQYF,TGTGCCAGCAGCCCGGAGAGGGGTTACGAGCAGTACTTC
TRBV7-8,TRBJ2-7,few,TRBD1,CASRKTGGSYEQYF,TGTGCCAGCAGAAAAACAGGGGGGTCTTACGAGCAGTACTTC
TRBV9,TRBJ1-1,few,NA,CASSIQWGNTEAFF,TGTGCCAGCAGCATACAGTGGGGGAACACTGAAGCTTTCTTT
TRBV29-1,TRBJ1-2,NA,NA,CSVTGSHALYGYTF,TGCAGCGTTACAGGGTCCCACGCACTCTATGGCTACACCTTC
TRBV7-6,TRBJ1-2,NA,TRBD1,CARGTGGRSGYGYTF,TGTGCCAGGGGGACAGGGGGCAGATCGGGCTATGGCTACACCTTC
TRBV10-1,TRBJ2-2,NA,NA,CASSDPNTGELFF,TGCGCCAGCAGTGATCCAAACACCGGGGAGCTGTTTTTT
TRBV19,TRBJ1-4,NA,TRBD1,CASKDRNNEKLFF,TGTGCCAGTAAGGACAGGAATAATGAAAAACTGTTTTTT